This T cell receptor beta chain was recovered during a study of beta chain features in type 1 diabetes. Study details: What patients shared with healthy donors was a similar profile of age, gender and cell yields.

Sequencing targeted expressed TCRB transcripts, as all isolated RNA had been reverse transcribed. Around 3.57 million reads was the average for naive, central memory and regulatory T cell samples. Assay: immunoSEQ multiplex PCR; the TCRdb copy retains only in-frame clones and omits some. This sample has around 40,000 clones, with roughly two thirds found just once. J gave up 1 base and V 6 bases, and 6 bases lay outside the gene matches. The CDR3 is 15 amino acids. Germline CDR1 reads SEHNR; CDR2 reads FQNEAQ (reference sequence). Worth noting for this clone: Its cognate antigen is unknown.

General study points: A pattern of fewer insertions and more deletions at VDJ junctions was seen in type 1 diabetes patients.

The TCR originated in a woman in her thirties in good health. Sequences were obtained from Tregs from blood. J is TRBJ2-3 and V is TRBV7-9; 8 nucleotides align to TRBD2. CDR3 loop: CASSLTSVRTDTQYF. The CDR3 DNA is TGTGCCAGCAGTTTGACTAGCGTACGCACAGATACGCAGTATTTT.